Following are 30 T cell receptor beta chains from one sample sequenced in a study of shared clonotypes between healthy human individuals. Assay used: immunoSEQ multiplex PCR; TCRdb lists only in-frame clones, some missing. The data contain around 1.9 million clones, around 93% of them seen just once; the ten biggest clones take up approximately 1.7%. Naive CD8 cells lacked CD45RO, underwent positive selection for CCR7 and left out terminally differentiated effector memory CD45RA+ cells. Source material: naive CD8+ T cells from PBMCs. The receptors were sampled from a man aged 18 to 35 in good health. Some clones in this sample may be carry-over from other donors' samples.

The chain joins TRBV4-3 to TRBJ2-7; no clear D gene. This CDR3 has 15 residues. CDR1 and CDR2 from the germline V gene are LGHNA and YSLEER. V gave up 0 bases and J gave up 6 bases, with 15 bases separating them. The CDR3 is CASSQEADPLGEQYF. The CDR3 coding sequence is TGCGCCAGCAGCCAAGAGGCTGACCCGTTGGGCGAGCAGTACTTC.

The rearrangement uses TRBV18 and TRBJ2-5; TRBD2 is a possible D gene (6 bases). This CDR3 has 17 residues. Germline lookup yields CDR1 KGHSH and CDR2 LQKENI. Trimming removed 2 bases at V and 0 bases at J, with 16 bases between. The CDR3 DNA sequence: TGTGCCAGCTCACCAGAGAGACTAGGGCCCTACCAAGAGACCCAGTACTTC. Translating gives CASSPERLGPYQETQYF.

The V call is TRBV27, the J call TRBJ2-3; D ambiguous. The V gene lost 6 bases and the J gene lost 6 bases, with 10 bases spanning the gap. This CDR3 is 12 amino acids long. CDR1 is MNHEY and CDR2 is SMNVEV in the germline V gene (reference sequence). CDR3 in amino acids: CASRARMDTQYF. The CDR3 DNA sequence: TGTGCCAGCAGGGCTAGGATGGATACGCAGTATTTT.

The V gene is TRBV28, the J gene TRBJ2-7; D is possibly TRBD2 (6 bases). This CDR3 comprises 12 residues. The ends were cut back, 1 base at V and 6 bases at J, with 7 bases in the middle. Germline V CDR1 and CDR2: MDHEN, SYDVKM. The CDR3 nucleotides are TGTGCCAGCAGTTTATCGGGGGTCGAGCAGTACTTC. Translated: CASSLSGVEQYF.

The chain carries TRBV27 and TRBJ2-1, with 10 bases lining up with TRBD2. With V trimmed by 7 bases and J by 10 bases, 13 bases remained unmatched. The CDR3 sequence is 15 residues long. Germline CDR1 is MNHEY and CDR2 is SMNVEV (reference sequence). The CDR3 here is CASTQLAGPFVEQFF. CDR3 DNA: TGTGCCAGCACCCAACTAGCGGGACCTTTCGTCGAGCAGTTCTTC.

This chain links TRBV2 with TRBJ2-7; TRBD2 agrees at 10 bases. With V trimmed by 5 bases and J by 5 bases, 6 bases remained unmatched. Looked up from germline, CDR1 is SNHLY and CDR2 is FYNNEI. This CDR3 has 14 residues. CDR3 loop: CASSYPLAGDEQYF. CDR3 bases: TGTGCCAGCAGTTACCCGCTAGCGGGAGACGAGCAGTACTTC. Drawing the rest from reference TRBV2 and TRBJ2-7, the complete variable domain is EPEVTQTPSHQVTQMGQEVILRCVPISNHLYFYWYRQILGQKVEFLVSFYNNEISEKSEIFDDQFSVERPDGSNFTLKIRSTKLEDSAMYFCASSYPLAGDEQYFGPGTRLTVT.

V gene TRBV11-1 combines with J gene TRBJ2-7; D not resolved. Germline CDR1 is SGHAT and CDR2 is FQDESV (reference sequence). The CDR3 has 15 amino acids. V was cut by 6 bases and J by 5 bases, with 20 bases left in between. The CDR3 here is CASSPGLAPTHEQYF. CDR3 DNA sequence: TGTGCCAGCAGTCCTGGGTTGGCACCAACGCACGAGCAGTACTTC.

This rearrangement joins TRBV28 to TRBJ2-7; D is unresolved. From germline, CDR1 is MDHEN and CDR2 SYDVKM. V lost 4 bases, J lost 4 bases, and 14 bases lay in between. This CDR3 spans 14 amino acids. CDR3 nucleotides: TGTGCCAGCAGTTCCAACTGGAACACTTACGAGCAGTACTTC. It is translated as CASSSNWNTYEQYF.

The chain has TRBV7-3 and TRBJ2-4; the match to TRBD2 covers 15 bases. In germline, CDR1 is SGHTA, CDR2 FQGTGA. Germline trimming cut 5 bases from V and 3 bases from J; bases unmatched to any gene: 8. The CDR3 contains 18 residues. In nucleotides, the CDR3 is TGTGCCAGCAGCGCGGGACTAGCGGGAGGAGAGGACAAAAACATTCAGTACTTC. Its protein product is CASSAGLAGGEDKNIQYF.

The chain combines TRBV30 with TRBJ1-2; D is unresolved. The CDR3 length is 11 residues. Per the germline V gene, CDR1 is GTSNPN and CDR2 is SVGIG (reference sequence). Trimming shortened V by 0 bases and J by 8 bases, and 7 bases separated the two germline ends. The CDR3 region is CAWSVGQGYTF. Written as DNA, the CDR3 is TGTGCCTGGAGTGTCGGCCAAGGCTACACCTTC.

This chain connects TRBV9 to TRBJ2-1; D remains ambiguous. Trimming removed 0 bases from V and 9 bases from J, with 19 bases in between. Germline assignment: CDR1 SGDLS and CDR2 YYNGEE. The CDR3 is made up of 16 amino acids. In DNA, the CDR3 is TGTGCCAGCAGCGTAGGCGGAGCGTCCCCCGCCGGTGAGCAGTTCTTC. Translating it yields CASSVGGASPAGEQFF.

The CDR3 DNA follows: TGCGCCAGCAGCTTGGAACCGGCGGGAGGTATAGGTGAGCAGTTCTTC. Protein product: CASSLEPAGGIGEQFF. V is TRBV5-1 and J is TRBJ2-1, with 8 bases fitting TRBD2. J was trimmed by 9 bases and V by 0 bases; bases with no gene match: 11. The CDR3 is made up of 16 amino acids. Germline V gene sequence: CDR1 SGHRS, CDR2 YFSETQ.

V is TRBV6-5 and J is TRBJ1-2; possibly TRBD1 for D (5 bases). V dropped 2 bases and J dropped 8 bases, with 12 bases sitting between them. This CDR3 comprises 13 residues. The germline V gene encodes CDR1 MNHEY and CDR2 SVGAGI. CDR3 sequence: CASSYGRADGYTF. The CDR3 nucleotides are TGTGCCAGCAGTTACGGCAGGGCTGACGGCTACACCTTC.

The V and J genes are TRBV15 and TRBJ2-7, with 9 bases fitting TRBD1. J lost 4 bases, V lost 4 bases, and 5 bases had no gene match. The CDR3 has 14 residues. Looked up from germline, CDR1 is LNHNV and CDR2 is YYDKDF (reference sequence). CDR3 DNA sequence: TGTGCCACCAGCACACGGACAGGGGAGTACGAGCAGTACTTC. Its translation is CATSTRTGEYEQYF.

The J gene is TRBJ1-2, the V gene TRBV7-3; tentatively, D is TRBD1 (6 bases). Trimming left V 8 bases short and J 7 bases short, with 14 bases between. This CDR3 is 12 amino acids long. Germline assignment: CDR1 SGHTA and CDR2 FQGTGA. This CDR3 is CASFGTMSGYTF. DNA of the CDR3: TGTGCCAGCTTCGGGACAATGAGTGGCTACACCTTC.

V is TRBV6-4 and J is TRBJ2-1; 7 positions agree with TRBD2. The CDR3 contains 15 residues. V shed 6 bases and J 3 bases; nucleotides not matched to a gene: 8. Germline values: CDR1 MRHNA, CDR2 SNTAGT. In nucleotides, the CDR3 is TGTGCCAGCAGAGCCAGCGGGAACAACTACAATGAGCAGTTCTTC. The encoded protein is CASRASGNNYNEQFF.

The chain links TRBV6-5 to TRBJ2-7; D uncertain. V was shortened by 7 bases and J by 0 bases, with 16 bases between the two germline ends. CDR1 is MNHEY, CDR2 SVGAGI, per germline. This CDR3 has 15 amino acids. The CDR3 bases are TGTGCCAGCACCCTTGGGCAGGCAGTCTCCTACGAGCAGTACTTC. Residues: CASTLGQAVSYEQYF.

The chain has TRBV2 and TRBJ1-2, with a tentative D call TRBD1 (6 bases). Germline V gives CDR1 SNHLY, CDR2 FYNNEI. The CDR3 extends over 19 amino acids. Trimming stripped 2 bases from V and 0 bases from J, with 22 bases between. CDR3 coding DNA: TGTGCCAGCAGTGAACCCGACAGGACGGCTATTATTTCTAACTATGGCTACACCTTC. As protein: CASSEPDRTAIISNYGYTF.

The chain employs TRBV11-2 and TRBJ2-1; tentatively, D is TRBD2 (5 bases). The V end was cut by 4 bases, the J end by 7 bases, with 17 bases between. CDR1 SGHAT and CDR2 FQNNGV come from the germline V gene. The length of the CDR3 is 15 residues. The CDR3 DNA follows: TGTGCCAGCAGCTCTAACCTAGCCCACGGAAATGAGCAGTTCTTC. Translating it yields CASSSNLAHGNEQFF.

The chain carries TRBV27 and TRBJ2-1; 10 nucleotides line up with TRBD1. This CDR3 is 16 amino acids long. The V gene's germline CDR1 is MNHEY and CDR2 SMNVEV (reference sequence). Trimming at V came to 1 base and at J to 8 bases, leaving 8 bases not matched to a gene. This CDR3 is CASSLLTGTGAHEQFF. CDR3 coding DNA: TGTGCCAGCAGTTTATTAACCGGGACAGGGGCGCATGAGCAGTTCTTC.

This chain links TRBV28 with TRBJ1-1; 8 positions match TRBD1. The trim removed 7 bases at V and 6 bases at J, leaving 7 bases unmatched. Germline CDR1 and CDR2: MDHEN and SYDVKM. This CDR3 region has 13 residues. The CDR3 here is CASTETGAAEAFF. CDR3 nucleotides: TGTGCCAGCACCGAGACAGGGGCAGCTGAAGCTTTCTTT.

This CDR3 reads CSGRRRASGPRNTGELFF. Here the CDR3 DNA reads TGCAGCGGACGAAGACGTGCTTCGGGACCGCGGAACACCGGGGAGCTGTTTTTT. The chain has TRBV29-1 and TRBJ2-2, with D perhaps being TRBD1 or TRBD2 (5 bases each). The germline V gene has CDR1 SQVTM and CDR2 ANQGSEA. This CDR3 is 18 amino acids long. Trimming took off 7 bases at V and 1 base at J, with 25 bases between the two ends.

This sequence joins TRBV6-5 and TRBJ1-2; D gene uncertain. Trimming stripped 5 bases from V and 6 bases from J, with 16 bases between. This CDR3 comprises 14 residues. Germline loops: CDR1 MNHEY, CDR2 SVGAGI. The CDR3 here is CASSPRGAYHGYTF. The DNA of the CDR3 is TGTGCCAGCAGTCCTCGCGGCGCCTACCATGGCTACACCTTC.

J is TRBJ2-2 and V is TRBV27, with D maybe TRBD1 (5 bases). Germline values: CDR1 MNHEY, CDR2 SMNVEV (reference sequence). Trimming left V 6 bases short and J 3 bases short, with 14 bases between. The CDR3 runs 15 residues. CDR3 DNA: TGTGCCAGCAGGCAACATGGGGCCTACACCGGGGAGCTGTTTTTT. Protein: CASRQHGAYTGELFF.

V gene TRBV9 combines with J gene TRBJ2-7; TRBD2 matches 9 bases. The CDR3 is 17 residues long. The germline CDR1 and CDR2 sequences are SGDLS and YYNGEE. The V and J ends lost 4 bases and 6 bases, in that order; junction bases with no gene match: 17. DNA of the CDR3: TGTGCCAGCAGCCTCTCGCGGGAGGGAACGGGGGCCGGCGAGCAGTACTTC. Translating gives CASSLSREGTGAGEQYF.

The DNA for the CDR3 is TGTGCCAGCAGCTGGGGGGCAGGACTACCCTCTTCCTACGAGCAGTACTTC. It translates to CASSWGAGLPSSYEQYF. The V and J genes are TRBV5-4 and TRBJ2-7; D tentatively fits TRBD1 or TRBD2 (6 bases each). V was clipped by 3 bases and J by 1 base, with 20 bases between them. CDR3 size: 17 residues. CDR1 SGHNT and CDR2 YYREEE come from the germline V gene (reference sequence).

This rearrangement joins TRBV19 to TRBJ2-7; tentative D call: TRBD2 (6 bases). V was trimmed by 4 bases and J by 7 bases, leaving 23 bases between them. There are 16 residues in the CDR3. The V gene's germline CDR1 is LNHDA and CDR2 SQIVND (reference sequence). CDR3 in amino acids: CASSTRDGSLVGEQYF. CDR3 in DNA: TGTGCCAGTAGTACGCGGGACGGTAGTTTGGTGGGTGAGCAGTACTTC.

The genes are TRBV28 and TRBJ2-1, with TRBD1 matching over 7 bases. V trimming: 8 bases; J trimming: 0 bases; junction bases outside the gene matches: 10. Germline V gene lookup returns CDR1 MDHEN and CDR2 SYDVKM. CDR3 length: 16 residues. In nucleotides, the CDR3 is TGTGCCAGCCGCAAAGGGGGCAGGGACTCCTACAATGAGCAGTTCTTC. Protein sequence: CASRKGGRDSYNEQFF.

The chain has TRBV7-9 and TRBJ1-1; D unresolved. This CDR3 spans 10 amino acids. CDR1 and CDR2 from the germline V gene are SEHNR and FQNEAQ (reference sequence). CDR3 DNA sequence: TGTGCGGTACGCTCGGCTGAAGCTTTCTTT. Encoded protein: CAVRSAEAFF.

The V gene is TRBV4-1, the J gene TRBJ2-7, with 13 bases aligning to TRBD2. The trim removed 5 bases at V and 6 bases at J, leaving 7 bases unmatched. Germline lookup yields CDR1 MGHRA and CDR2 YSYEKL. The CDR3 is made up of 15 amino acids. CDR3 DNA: TGCGCCAGCAGCTTCCGGACTAGCGGGAGAAGCGAGCAGTACTTC. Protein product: CASSFRTSGRSEQYF.